Reported below is one T cell receptor beta chain. Its target is unknown. The protocol was immunoSEQ multiplex PCR, while the TCRdb copy is restricted to in-frame clones and leaves out a portion. The table shows 150,000 to 200,000 clones, with approximately 88% occurring only once. Germline V CDR1 and CDR2: SGHRS, YFSETQ. There are 12 residues in the CDR3. With 6 bases removed from V and 2 bases from J, the gap between germline ends came to 7 bases. This entry belongs to a study of Ad26.COV2.S vaccination and SARS-CoV-2 variants. Overall study findings and caveats: It was found that vaccine and placebo recipients had similar non-spike TCR breadth. In TCR breadth and depth analyses, total T cell responses may have been underestimated. Post-vaccination spike-specific CD8+ and CD4+ T cell responses reportedly had substantial breadth. While placebo recipients had lower spike-specific TCR breadth, vaccine recipients had more.

This material consisted of peripheral blood, taken after recovery from COVID-19. The chain employs TRBV5-1 and TRBJ2-3; D uncertain. This clonotype originated in a human donor who had recovered from COVID-19. The CDR3 here is CASIDFTDTQYF. In DNA, the CDR3 is TGCGCCAGCATCGATTTCACAGATACGCAGTATTTT.